The 23 T cell receptor beta chains below were found in one sample sequenced in a study of blood T cell repertoires in COVID-19. The table came from immunoSEQ multiplex PCR; TCRdb's copy has only in-frame clones and leaves some out. The sample lists 95,000 to 110,000 clones; roughly 88% were seen once. Sequencing input: peripheral blood. The origin of the receptors is a man between 45 and 60 years old with active or convalescent COVID-19.

The gene calls are TRBV11-2 and TRBJ2-3; 9 bases are shared with TRBD2. Per germline, CDR1 SGHAT and CDR2 FQNNGV. The CDR3 runs 14 residues. Trimming took 3 bases from V and 10 from J; bases not matched to a gene: 8. The CDR3 nucleotides are TGTGCCAGCAGCTTGGAAACCGGGACTAGCTCGCAGTATTTT. It is translated as CASSLETGTSSQYF.

V usage is TRBV18 and J usage is TRBJ2-7, with TRBD2 as a possible D gene (6 bases). This CDR3 comprises 15 residues. V was clipped by 6 bases and J by 0 bases, with 15 bases between them. CDR1 is KGHSH and CDR2 is LQKENI in the germline V gene. In DNA, the CDR3 is TGTGCCAGCTCGGGGGGAGGAGGTAGCTCCTACGAGCAGTACTTC. Its protein product is CASSGGGGSSYEQYF.

The V call is TRBV6-1, the J call TRBJ2-7; TRBD1 matches at 7 bases. Trimming took 2 bases from V and 3 from J; bases not matched to a gene: 7. CDR3 length: 15 amino acids. Germline V CDR1 and CDR2: MNHNS, SASEGT. The CDR3 reads CASSEIRTGYYEQYF. DNA of the CDR3: TGTGCCAGCAGTGAAATAAGGACAGGATACTACGAGCAGTACTTC.

The chain has TRBV5-6 and TRBJ2-3; 8 positions match TRBD2. The CDR3 contains 15 residues. The germline V gene has CDR1 SGHDT and CDR2 YYEEEE. The V and J ends lost 3 bases and 6 bases, in that order; junction bases with no gene match: 9. The CDR3 DNA reads TGTGCCAGCAGCTCTTTGGCGGGAGGAGGTGATACGCAGTATTTT. This codes for CASSSLAGGGDTQYF.

This sequence joins TRBV28 and TRBJ1-2, with D uncertain. Germline loops: CDR1 MDHEN, CDR2 SYDVKM. With 6 bases removed from V and 3 bases from J, the gap between germline ends came to 14 bases. CDR3 length equals 14 residues. The CDR3: CASRPDGMYYGYTF. Written as DNA, the CDR3 is TGTGCCAGCAGACCCGACGGGATGTACTATGGCTACACCTTC.

The rearrangement uses TRBV28 and TRBJ2-1; D perhaps matches TRBD2 (6 bases). V lost 7 bases, J lost 8 bases, and 9 bases lay in between. The CDR3 sequence is 11 residues long. Germline loops: CDR1 MDHEN, CDR2 SYDVKM. The CDR3 DNA follows: TGTGCCAGCAAACTAGCTTATGAGCAGTTCTTC. Its protein product is CASKLAYEQFF.

The V call is TRBV28, the J call TRBJ1-4; possibly TRBD1 for D (6 bases). The germline CDR1 and CDR2 sequences are MDHEN and SYDVKM. The CDR3 is 14 residues long. Trimming removed 1 base from V and 7 bases from J, with 10 bases in between. CDR3 loop: CASSLSGVGEKLFF. Written as DNA, the CDR3 is TGTGCCAGCAGTTTATCAGGGGTTGGTGAAAAACTGTTTTTT.

The chain recombines TRBV28 with TRBJ1-5, with unresolved D. The CDR3 is made up of 13 amino acids. V dropped 4 bases and J dropped 6 bases, with 10 bases sitting between them. The germline V gene has CDR1 MDHEN and CDR2 SYDVKM. The chain's CDR3 is CASSSMAGQPQHF. CDR3 sequence (DNA): TGTGCCAGCAGTTCTATGGCGGGTCAGCCCCAGCATTTT.

V usage is TRBV20-1 and J usage is TRBJ2-2; TRBD1 is a possible D gene (5 bases). V was pared by 3 bases and J by 5 bases, with 16 bases between. Per germline, CDR1 DFQATT and CDR2 SNEGSKA (reference sequence). This CDR3 region has 15 residues. CDR3 coding DNA: TGCAGTGCTAGTCGCCCAGGGTTAGGGACCGGGGAGCTGTTTTTT. Translating gives CSASRPGLGTGELFF.

CDR3 DNA sequence: TGTGCCAGTAGTACCGGACTAGCGGGGCCTTACAATGAGCAGTTCTTC. It is translated as CASSTGLAGPYNEQFF. This chain links TRBV19 with TRBJ2-1; 12 bases are a match to TRBD2. The V gene's germline CDR1 is LNHDA and CDR2 SQIVND (reference sequence). The V gene end was trimmed by 4 bases and the J gene end by 4 bases; junction bases not matched to a gene: 5. This CDR3 has 16 residues.

For the CDR3, the DNA is TGTGCCAGCAGTGAAGCGCTTCGGGGGTCCCGGTATGGCTACACCTTC. Its translation: CASSEALRGSRYGYTF. This chain uses TRBV2 with TRBJ1-2; possible D gene TRBD1, 5 bases. V shed 0 bases and J shed 5 bases, with 16 bases lying between them. The CDR3 length is 16 residues. The germline V gene encodes CDR1 SNHLY and CDR2 FYNNEI.

The chain uses TRBV6-5 and TRBJ2-1; 10 bases line up with TRBD1. V lost 0 bases and J lost 14; bases outside the gene matches: 7. Germline assignment: CDR1 MNHEY and CDR2 SVGAGI. CDR3 length: 14 amino acids. The CDR3 sequence is CASSYSNKGQGEFF. The CDR3 coding sequence is TGTGCCAGCAGTTACTCGAATAAAGGACAGGGGGAGTTCTTC.

There are a few counts of this clone. V is TRBV6-2 or TRBV6-3 and J is TRBJ2-7; maybe TRBD2 (5 bases). Germline-derived CDR1 and CDR2 are MNHEY and SVGEGT. Trimming left V 0 bases short and J 4 bases short, with 7 bases between. This CDR3 contains 13 residues. The CDR3 sequence: CASSYSAEYEQYF. CDR3 coding DNA: TGTGCCAGCAGTTACTCAGCGGAGTACGAGCAGTACTTC.

This chain uses TRBV7-9 with TRBJ2-3; 9 nucleotides agree with TRBD1. Germline V gene sequence: CDR1 SEHNR, CDR2 FQNEAQ (reference sequence). The CDR3 has 15 amino acids. Losses at the gene ends were 2 bases for V and 4 bases for J; bases not matched to a gene: 4. CDR3 bases: TGTGCCAGCAGCTTAACAGGGGGCCAAGCAGATACGCAGTATTTT. Encoded protein: CASSLTGGQADTQYF.

J is TRBJ1-1 and V is TRBV30; no firm D call. The germline V gene encodes CDR1 GTSNPN and CDR2 SVGIG (reference sequence). The CDR3 runs to 16 residues. Between the trimmed V and J ends, which lost 4 bases and 0 bases, there was a span of 18 bases. The CDR3 reads CAWNPRLRGMNTEAFF. Written as DNA, the CDR3 is TGTGCCTGGAACCCTAGGTTGCGGGGTATGAACACTGAAGCTTTCTTT.

The chain links TRBV2 to TRBJ2-3, with a weak D call TRBD2 (5 bases). The CDR3 length is 14 residues. V gave up 4 bases and J gave up 2 bases, with 10 bases separating them. The germline CDR1 and CDR2 sequences are SNHLY and FYNNEI. CDR3 nucleotides: TGTGCCAGCAGTGGGGGAGCGGACACAGATACGCAGTATTTT. As protein: CASSGGADTDTQYF.

V and J are TRBV6-1 and TRBJ2-1; 7 nucleotides agree with TRBD2. After removal of 0 bases from V and 7 bases from J, the junction contained 9 bases not matched to a gene. CDR3 size: 16 residues. The V gene's germline CDR1 is MNHNS and CDR2 SASEGT. The DNA for the CDR3 is TGTGCCAGCAGTGAAGCGTGGCGGGAGTTGGGAAATGAGCAGTTCTTC. Its protein is CASSEAWRELGNEQFF.

The rearrangement links TRBV7-2 to TRBJ2-7; TRBD1 might be the D (6 bases). The CDR3 contains 14 residues. Looked up from germline, CDR1 is SGHTA and CDR2 is FQGNSA. Trimming cost V 4 bases and J 4 bases, with 14 bases left between them. The CDR3 loop is CASSYDRSSYEQYF. The CDR3 DNA reads as TGTGCCAGCAGCTACGACAGGTCTAGTTACGAGCAGTACTTC.

This clone has only one observation. The chain joins TRBV19 to TRBJ1-4, with TRBD1 matching over 8 bases. The length of the CDR3 is 14 residues. The V gene end was trimmed by 6 bases and the J gene end by 5 bases; junction bases not matched to a gene: 5. CDR1 is LNHDA and CDR2 is SQIVND in the germline V gene (reference sequence). DNA of the CDR3: TGTGCCAGTAGGCAGGGGGCCTCGAATGAAAAACTGTTTTTT. This translates into CASRQGASNEKLFF.

The rearrangement links TRBV28 to TRBJ1-1, with no clear D. Trimming shortened V by 8 bases and J by 0 bases, and 10 bases separated the two germline ends. There are 13 residues in the CDR3. The germline CDR1 and CDR2 sequences are MDHEN and SYDVKM. Here the CDR3 DNA reads TGTGCCAGCGAGGCCGAAATGAACACTGAAGCTTTCTTT. Its protein product is CASEAEMNTEAFF.

The chain links TRBV10-3 to TRBJ2-1; 7 positions match TRBD2. Germline V gene lookup returns CDR1 ENHRY and CDR2 SYGVKD. The CDR3 totals 13 residues. Germline trimming cut 9 bases from V and 9 bases from J; bases unmatched to any gene: 11. The CDR3 nucleotides are TGTGCCATTACTAGCGAGGGAGCGATTGAGCAGTTCTTC. Translating gives CAITSEGAIEQFF.

This rearrangement joins TRBV5-6 to TRBJ2-2; 7 bases match TRBD2. The CDR3 is made up of 16 amino acids. With 4 bases clipped from V and 6 bases from J, the junction kept 12 bases outside the gene matches. From germline, CDR1 is SGHDT and CDR2 YYEEEE. The CDR3 DNA reads TGTGCCAGCAGCCCAGAAGCGGGATGGGGATCCGGGGAGCTGTTTTTT. It is translated as CASSPEAGWGSGELFF. The full variable domain, with the rest looked up from reference TRBV5-6 and TRBJ2-2, is DAGVTQSPTHLIKTRGQQVTLRCSPKSGHDTVSWYQQALGQGPQFIFQYYEEEERQRGNFPDRFSGHQFPNYSSELNVNALLLGDSALYLCASSPEAGWGSGELFFGEGSRLTVL.

The chain joins TRBV30 to TRBJ1-1, with TRBD1 matching 8 bases. Germline V gene lookup returns CDR1 GTSNPN and CDR2 SVGIG (reference sequence). Trimming cost V 1 base and J 8 bases; bases outside gene matches: 3. The CDR3 consists of 12 residues. The CDR3 spells CAWSETGEEAFF. The CDR3 nucleotides are TGTGCCTGGAGTGAGACAGGGGAGGAAGCTTTCTTT.